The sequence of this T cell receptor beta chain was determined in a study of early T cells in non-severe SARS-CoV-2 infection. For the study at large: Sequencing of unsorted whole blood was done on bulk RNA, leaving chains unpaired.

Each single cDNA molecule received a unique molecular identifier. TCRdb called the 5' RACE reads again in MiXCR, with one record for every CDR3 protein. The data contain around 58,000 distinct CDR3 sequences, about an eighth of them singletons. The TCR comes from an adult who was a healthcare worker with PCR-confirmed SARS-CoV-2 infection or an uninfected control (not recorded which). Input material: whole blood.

CDR3 loop: CASNYRDRVGELFF. CDR3 nucleotide sequence: TGTGCCAGCAATTACCGGGACAGGGTTGGGGAGCTGTTTTTT. V and J are TRBV7-8 and TRBJ2-2; 9 bases are shared with TRBD1. The CDR3 spans 14 residues. V trimming: 7 bases; J trimming: 8 bases; junction bases outside the gene matches: 8. Germline lookup yields CDR1 SGHVS and CDR2 FQNEAQ.